This T cell receptor beta chain stems from a study of blood T cell repertoires in COVID-19. Study as a whole: COVID-19 samples collected from the United States, Italy and Spain covered acute and convalescent phases. PBMCs, B-cell-depleted T cells, or T cells were the source of the cDNA or gDNA that made up the material.

Per the original methods: Reference gene primers were amplified, and this amplification served to estimate nucleated cell counts. The data were produced by immunoSEQ multiplex PCR, yet TCRdb's version contains in-frame clones alone and is incomplete. V and J calls and clone size are copied from that table; D and trimming were computed from the DNA. The sample contains about 80,000 clones, about four fifths of which appear only once. In its sample, this clone was seen once. CDR3 length equals 17 residues. Per germline, CDR1 SGHRS and CDR2 YFSETQ. V dropped 4 bases and J dropped 2; count of bases not matched to a gene: 12.

The sequenced sample consisted of peripheral blood. This sequence joins TRBV5-1 and TRBJ2-1; 7 nucleotides align to TRBD2. The sequence derives from a human donor in a cohort sampled during active COVID-19. CDR3 in DNA: TGCGCCAGCAGCCCCGGTCTTACTAGCGTCGCCTACAATGAGCAGTTCTTC. Its translation is CASSPGLTSVAYNEQFF.